The entry below gives a single TCR beta chain sequence along with its context. The antigen remains undetermined. The method was immunoSEQ multiplex PCR; TCRdb's version includes in-frame clones alone and lacks a portion of them. The data show some 130,000 clones, roughly nine tenths seen once. The source of the sample is a study of T cell responses to AZD1222 COVID-19 vaccine. The CDR3 is made up of 16 amino acids. CDR1 MDHEN and CDR2 SYDVKM come from the germline V gene. The V end was cut by 5 bases, the J end by 2 bases, with 15 bases between. Second-dose intervals near 4 or 12 weeks were combined. General study findings and limits: Two doses of AZD1222 preceded a rise in Spike-specific TCR breadth and depth.

The sequencing here drew on peripheral blood, taken 28 days after the second AZD1222 dose. The clonotype originates from an adult who received the AZD1222 COVID-19 vaccine. The chain couples TRBV28 to TRBJ2-2; a weak D match, TRBD1 (6 bases). CDR3 sequence: CASSAGTNFNTGELFF. The CDR3 DNA is TGTGCCAGCAGTGCCGGGACAAACTTTAACACCGGGGAGCTGTTTTTT.